One T cell receptor beta chain is described in this entry. At one end the junction does not follow the germline gene, possibly because of a read error. The record originates from a study of blood T cells in healthy people across ages. The second PCR ran 7 to 11 cycles with a sample-barcoded 5' primer and J-beta primers. TCRdb processed the 5' RACE reads anew with MiXCR; each CDR3 protein has one entry. Of approximately 940,000 distinct CDR3 sequences detected, roughly 52% appear once; the ten largest clones hold roughly an eighth. Sequencing was performed on blood. The receptor comes from a man aged 30-40 years in good health.

The CDR3 sequence: CASGLSLGNTGELFF. CDR3 nucleotides: TGTGCCAGCGGCTTAAGTCTGGGGAACACCGGGGAGCTGTTTTTT. The chain employs TRBV7-2 and TRBJ2-2; D gene unclear. CDR1 and CDR2 (germline): SGHTA, FQGNSA. This CDR3 contains 15 residues.